Sequencing of this T cell receptor (beta chain) was carried out in a study of control samples from healthy donors and cancer patients. V gave up 10 bases and J gave up 4 bases; unmatched junction bases: 13. The CDR3 runs 15 residues. CDR1 ENHRY and CDR2 SYGVKD come from the germline V gene. Assay used: immunoSEQ multiplex PCR; TCRdb lists only in-frame clones, some missing. The table lists 100,000 to 150,000 clones, about 93% of them singletons. The sequence was obtained from a man in his forties in good health. The rearrangement joins TRBV10-3 to TRBJ1-1; 9 nucleotides line up with TRBD1. The sample taken for sequencing was blood. The CDR3 bases are TGTGCCACCGGTACAACAGGGGGCGGGGGCACTGAAGCTTTCTTT. Translating gives CATGTTGGGGTEAFF.